Listed below are T cell receptor beta chains from one sample, sequenced in a study of cytomegalovirus exposure and HLA in healthy donors. The method was immunoSEQ multiplex PCR; TCRdb's version includes in-frame clones alone and lacks a portion of them. The sample holds under 65,000 clones; around 82% are singletons and the top ten take approximately 7.7%. Sequences were obtained from PBMCs. The receptor set was obtained from a man aged 25 to 40 in good health and CMV-seropositive. Each CDR3 is given with its conserved first and last residue. A D gene is named only where the DNA matches it firmly. Clone size is not always given. Where it is, it says once, few, many or a class for expanded clones.

v_call,cdr3_length,d_call,clone_size,j_call,cdr3_aa,cdr3_nt
TRBV28,14,-,few,TRBJ1-2,CARTLTGLGYGYTF,TGTGCCAGGACTCTTACAGGGTTAGGGTATGGCTACACCTTC
TRBV11-2,13,TRBD1,-,TRBJ1-1,CASRRDREPEAFF,TGTGCCAGCAGAAGGGACAGGGAGCCTGAAGCTTTCTTT
TRBV27,16,-,-,TRBJ1-4,CASSFNGAASGEKLFF,TGTGCCAGCAGTTTTAACGGAGCGGCGTCGGGAGAAAAACTGTTTTTT
TRBV5-1,13,-,-,TRBJ1-5,CASSLDTNQPQHF,TGCGCCAGCAGCTTGGACACCAATCAGCCCCAGCATTTT
TRBV9,16,-,-,TRBJ1-1,CASSGRVATGRAEAFF,TGTGCCAGCAGCGGAAGGGTCGCGACCGGGAGGGCGGAGGCTTTCTTT
TRBV10-2,14,-,-,TRBJ2-7,CASMAGDTNDEQYF,TGCGCCAGCATGGCCGGGGACACGAACGACGAGCAGTACTTC
TRBV2,13,-,-,TRBJ1-4,CASSVATNEKLFF,TGTGCCAGCAGTGTCGCGACTAATGAAAAACTGTTTTTT
TRBV15,16,-,-,TRBJ2-1,CATSRDPTQGGNEQFF,TGTGCCACCAGCAGAGATCCCACACAGGGCGGCAATGAGCAGTTCTTC
TRBV19,15,TRBD1,-,TRBJ1-1,CASSPTGGGNTEAFF,TGTGCCAGTAGTCCGACAGGGGGAGGAAACACTGAAGCTTTCTTT
TRBV7-6,14,-,-,TRBJ1-5,CASSLGTPDQPQHF,TGTGCCAGCAGCTTAGGGACACCGGATCAGCCCCAGCATTTT
TRBV28,12,-,-,TRBJ1-5,CASSQRSAAQHF,TGTGCCAGCAGTCAGAGGTCCGCGGCCCAGCATTTT
TRBV19,13,TRBD1,-,TRBJ2-7,CASSDRGIYEQYF,TGTGCCAGTAGTGACAGGGGGATATACGAGCAGTACTTC
TRBV11-2,13,-,-,TRBJ2-5,CASSLWRQETQYF,TGTGCCAGCAGCTTGTGGCGGCAAGAGACCCAGTACTTC
TRBV28,15,-,-,TRBJ2-5,CASSLGGRVQETQYF,TGTGCCAGCAGTTTGGGGGGGCGCGTCCAAGAGACCCAGTACTTC
TRBV5-1,15,TRBD1,-,TRBJ2-7,CASSLQTGSTYEQYF,TGCGCCAGCAGCTTACAGACAGGGAGCACCTACGAGCAGTACTTC
TRBV27,13,-,-,TRBJ1-2,CASSLTYNYGYTF,TGTGCCAGCAGTTTAACTTATAACTATGGCTACACCTTC
TRBV6-5,11,-,-,TRBJ1-1,CASSRAGEAFF,TGTGCCAGCAGTAGGGCGGGCGAAGCTTTCTTT
TRBV19,16,TRBD1,-,TRBJ1-1,CASSSTRTGVNTEAFF,TGTGCCAGTAGTAGCACCCGGACAGGGGTGAACACTGAAGCTTTCTTT
TRBV11-1,15,-,-,TRBJ2-7,CASSLLPGSSYEQYF,TGTGCCAGCAGCTTATTGCCAGGTTCGTCCTACGAGCAGTACTTC
TRBV11-2,15,-,once,TRBJ2-1,CASSFRGGVSDEQFF,TGTGCCAGCAGCTTTCGGGGCGGGGTCAGCGATGAGCAGTTCTTC
TRBV5-4,14,TRBD1,-,TRBJ2-5,CASSLGTVQETQYF,TGTGCCAGCAGCTTAGGGACAGTTCAAGAGACCCAGTACTTC
TRBV7-9,14,-,medium-sized,TRBJ1-3,CASSSGQSGNTIYF,TGTGCCAGCAGCTCAGGACAGTCTGGAAACACCATATATTTT
TRBV30,15,TRBD1,few,TRBJ1-5,CAWSYRDRVDQPQHF,TGTGCCTGGAGCTACCGGGACAGGGTGGATCAGCCCCAGCATTTT
TRBV10-3,12,TRBD2,-,TRBJ2-7,CATRGGFYEQYF,TGTGCCACCCGGGGGGGCTTCTACGAGCAGTACTTC
TRBV6-1,13,-,few,TRBJ2-3,CASGAYPRDTQYF,TGTGCCAGCGGGGCCTACCCGCGAGATACGCAGTATTTT
TRBV28,13,-,-,TRBJ2-7,CASLAISSYEQYF,TGTGCCAGCCTAGCCATTAGCTCCTACGAGCAGTACTTC
TRBV21-1,19,-,-,TRBJ2-7,CASSKERDRGGMKAYEQYF,TGTGCCAGCAGCAAAGAGCGGGACAGGGGGGGAATGAAGGCCTACGAGCAGTACTTC
TRBV6-4,15,TRBD2,many,TRBJ2-1,CASSDSAGGNNEQFF,TGTGCCAGCAGTGACTCAGCGGGGGGCAACAATGAGCAGTTCTTC
TRBV14,16,-,-,TRBJ1-3,CASSQTRQGLKDTIYF,TGTGCCAGCAGCCAAACCCGGCAGGGGTTGAAAGACACCATATATTTT
TRBV7-9,14,-,-,TRBJ1-4,CASSLGGYDEKLFF,TGTGCCAGCAGCTTGGGAGGGTACGACGAAAAACTGTTTTTT
TRBV29-1,14,TRBD1,once,TRBJ1-2,CSLAIRGRDYGYTF,TGCAGCTTAGCCATCAGGGGGCGCGACTATGGCTACACCTTC
TRBV9,12,TRBD1,once,TRBJ2-1,CASSPPTGGQFF,TGTGCCAGCAGCCCCCCCACAGGGGGTCAGTTCTTC
TRBV18,15,-,-,TRBJ2-2,CASSPATGIAGELFF,TGTGCCAGCTCACCAGCTACGGGGATCGCCGGGGAGCTGTTTTTT
TRBV30,12,-,once,TRBJ1-2,CAWTRTNYGYTF,TGTGCCTGGACAAGGACAAACTATGGCTACACCTTC
TRBV4-1,14,TRBD1,-,TRBJ1-1,CASSQQTGVAEAFF,TGCGCCAGCAGCCAACAGACAGGGGTCGCTGAAGCTTTCTTT
TRBV6-5,13,TRBD1,once,TRBJ2-1,CASRGGGGNEQFF,TGTGCCAGCAGAGGGGGCGGAGGCAATGAGCAGTTCTTC
TRBV5-6,14,-,-,TRBJ2-1,CASSLLGVYNEQFF,TGTGCCAGCAGCTTGCTCGGGGTCTACAATGAGCAGTTCTTC
TRBV19,16,-,once,TRBJ1-6,CASSIDSRSNNSPLHF,TGTGCCAGTAGTATAGATTCTCGGAGTAACAATTCACCCCTCCACTTT
TRBV9,15,-,-,TRBJ1-5,CASSVSGQLNQPQHF,TGTGCCAGCAGCGTGTCCGGACAGCTAAATCAGCCCCAGCATTTT
TRBV6-6,12,-,-,TRBJ1-5,CASNQGNQPQHF,TGTGCCAGCAACCAGGGGAATCAGCCCCAGCATTTT